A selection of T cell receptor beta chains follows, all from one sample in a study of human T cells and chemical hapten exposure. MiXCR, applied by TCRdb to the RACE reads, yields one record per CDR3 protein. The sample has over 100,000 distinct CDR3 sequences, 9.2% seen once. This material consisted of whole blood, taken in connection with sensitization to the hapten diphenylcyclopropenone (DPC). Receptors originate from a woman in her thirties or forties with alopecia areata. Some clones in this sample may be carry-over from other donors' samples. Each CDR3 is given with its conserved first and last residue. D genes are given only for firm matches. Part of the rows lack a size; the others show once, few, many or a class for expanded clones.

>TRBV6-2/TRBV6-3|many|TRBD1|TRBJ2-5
TGTGCCAGCAGTTACGAACGACAGGGTGGAGAGACCCAGTACTTC
CASSYERQGGETQYF
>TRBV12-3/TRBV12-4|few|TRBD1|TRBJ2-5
TGTGCCAGCAGCCCAGGACAGGGGGTCTGGGAGACCCAGTACTTC
CASSPGQGVWETQYF
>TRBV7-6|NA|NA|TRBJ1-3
TGTGCCAGCAGTCCGATGGAACCTGGAAACACCATATATTTT
CASSPMEPGNTIYF
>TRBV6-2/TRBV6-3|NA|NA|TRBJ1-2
TGTGCCAGCAGCTTACGGGGCCGCATCTATGGCTACACCTTC
CASSLRGRIYGYTF
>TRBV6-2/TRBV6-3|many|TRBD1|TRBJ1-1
TGTGCCAGCAGCCGGGCCGGGACAGGGGGCTGGGGCACTGAAGCTTTCTTT
CASSRAGTGGWGTEAFF
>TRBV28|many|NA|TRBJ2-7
TGTGCCAGCAGCCTCTCAGAGGGGCACGAGCAGTACTTC
CASSLSEGHEQYF
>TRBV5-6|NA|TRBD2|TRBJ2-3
TGTGCCAGCAGCTTTCGTGGGAGCGGGGGGCTGGATACGCAGTATTTT
CASSFRGSGGLDTQYF
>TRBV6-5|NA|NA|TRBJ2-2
TGTGCCAGCAGTCCGCAAGGCCCGGGGGAGCTGTTTTTT
CASSPQGPGELFF
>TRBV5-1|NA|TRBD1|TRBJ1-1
TGCGCCAGCAGCTTTTATTGGGACAGGGCGGATGAAGCTTTCTTT
CASSFYWDRADEAFF
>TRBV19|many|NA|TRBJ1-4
TGTGCCAGTCGCTGGTCATCAACCAGGCTGAATGAAAAACTGTTTTTT
CASRWSSTRLNEKLFF
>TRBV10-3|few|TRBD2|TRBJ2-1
TGTGCCATCAAACTCGCGGGGGGGGATGAGCAGTTCTTC
CAIKLAGGDEQFF
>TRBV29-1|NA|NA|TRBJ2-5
TGCAGCGGGAACACCGAACAAGAGACCCAGTACTTC
CSGNTEQETQYF
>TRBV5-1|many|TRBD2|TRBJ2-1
TGCGCCAGCAGCCTGGCCGCGGGGGCTAGCGGGGAGGGAGAGCAGTTCTTC
CASSLAAGASGEGEQFF
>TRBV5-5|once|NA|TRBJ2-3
TGTGCCAGCAGACGGCCACGGTTAGAAGATACGCAGTATTTT
CASRRPRLEDTQYF
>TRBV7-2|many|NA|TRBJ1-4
TGTGCCAGCAGCTCCGGGACGGGGAATGAAAAACTGTTTTTT
CASSSGTGNEKLFF
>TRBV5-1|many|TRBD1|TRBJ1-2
TGCGCCAGCAGCTTGGGACAGGGGGATTTCAATGGCTACACCTTC
CASSLGQGDFNGYTF
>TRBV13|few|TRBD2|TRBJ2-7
TGTGCCAGCAGCCCAGGGTATAGCGGGGGGGCCTACGAGCAGTACTTC
CASSPGYSGGAYEQYF
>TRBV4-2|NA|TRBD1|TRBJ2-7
TGTGCCAGCAGCCAAGAGGGACAGTCCTCCTACGAGCAGTACTTC
CASSQEGQSSYEQYF
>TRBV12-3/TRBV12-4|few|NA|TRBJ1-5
TGTGCCAGCGGCCGAGGGGCGGGTTCCAATCAGCCCCAGCATTTT
CASGRGAGSNQPQHF
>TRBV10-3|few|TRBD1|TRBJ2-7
TGTGCCATCAGTTCCGGGACAGGGGCCACCTACGAGCAGTACTTC
CAISSGTGATYEQYF
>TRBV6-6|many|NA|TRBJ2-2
TGTGCCAGCATTAGAGGGGCCGGAGGCACCGGGGAGCTGTTTTTT
CASIRGAGGTGELFF
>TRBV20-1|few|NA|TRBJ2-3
TGCAGTGGGACGGGGAGCCCCACTCGGGGTGATACGCAGTATTTT
CSGTGSPTRGDTQYF
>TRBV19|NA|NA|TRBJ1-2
TGTGCCAGTAGTCCCCTGGTCGACAGTTTCACCTATGGCTACACCTTC
CASSPLVDSFTYGYTF
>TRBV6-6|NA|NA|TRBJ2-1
TGTGCCAGCGGTCAAGGGGGGGGAGGCGAGCAGTTCTTC
CASGQGGGGEQFF
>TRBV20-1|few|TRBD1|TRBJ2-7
TGCAGTGCCCGTACCGGGACAGGGGACTCCTACGAGCAGTACTTC
CSARTGTGDSYEQYF
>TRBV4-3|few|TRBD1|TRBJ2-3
TGCGCCAGCAGCCAAGAGTCCCAATGGGGACAGGGGGCTGGAGATACGCAGTATTTT
CASSQESQWGQGAGDTQYF
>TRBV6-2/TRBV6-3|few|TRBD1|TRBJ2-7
TGTGCCAGCAGAGAATCCGGGACAGGGGGCTACGAGCAGTACTTC
CASRESGTGGYEQYF
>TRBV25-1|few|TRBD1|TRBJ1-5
TGTGCCAGCAGCGGACAGGGAGATCAGCCCCAGCATTTT
CASSGQGDQPQHF
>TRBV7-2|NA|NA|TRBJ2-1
TGTGCCAGCAGCCCAGGCCCCGGGAGCTCCTACAATGAGCAGTTCTTC
CASSPGPGSSYNEQFF
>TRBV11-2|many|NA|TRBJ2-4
TGTGCCAGCAGCTTAGGTTCCGCCATTCAGTACTTC
CASSLGSAIQYF
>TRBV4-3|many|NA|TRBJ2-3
TGCGCCAGCAGCCAAGAGGTCAGGGCATCAAGCACAGATACGCAGTATTTT
CASSQEVRASSTDTQYF
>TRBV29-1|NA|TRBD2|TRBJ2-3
TGCAGCGTTGGGACTAGCGGGGGGACGTGGAATACGCAGTATTTT
CSVGTSGGTWNTQYF
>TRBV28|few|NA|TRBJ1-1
TGTGCCAGCAGTTCCGGGATTATGAACACTGAAGCTTTCTTT
CASSSGIMNTEAFF
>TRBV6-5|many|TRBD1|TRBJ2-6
TGTGCCAGCAGAACAGGACAGGGAGCACCTGGGGCCAACGTCCTGACTTTC
CASRTGQGAPGANVLTF
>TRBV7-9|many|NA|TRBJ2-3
TGTGCCAGCAGCTCTCTCGACAGGCCCTTCACAGATACGCAGTATTTT
CASSSLDRPFTDTQYF
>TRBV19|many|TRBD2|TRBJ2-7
TGTGCCAGTAGTATAAGCGGGGGAGCCTACGAGCAGTACTTC
CASSISGGAYEQYF
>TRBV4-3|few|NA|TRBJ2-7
TGCGCCAGCAGCCAGTGGACAGCCTACGAGCAGTACTTC
CASSQWTAYEQYF
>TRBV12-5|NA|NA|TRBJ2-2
TGTGCTAGTGGCCCCTTCGGGGCCTCATCTATCAACACCGGGGAGCTGTTTTTT
CASGPFGASSINTGELFF
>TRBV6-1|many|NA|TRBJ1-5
TGTGCCAGCAGTGCGCTCCACTCTGGCAATCAGCCCCAGCATTTT
CASSALHSGNQPQHF
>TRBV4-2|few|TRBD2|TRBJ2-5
TGTGCCAGCAGCCAAGGGACTAGCGGACAAGAGACCCAGTACTTC
CASSQGTSGQETQYF
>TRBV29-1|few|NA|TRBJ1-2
TGCAGCGTTGAGGGGGGAAGAGGCTACACCTTC
CSVEGGRGYTF
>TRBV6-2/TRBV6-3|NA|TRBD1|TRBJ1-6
TGTGCCAGCAGCTATGGCCGGGACAGGGGTCATTCACCCCTCCACTTT
CASSYGRDRGHSPLHF
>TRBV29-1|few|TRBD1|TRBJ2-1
TGCCAGGGGGCTGTTTACAATGAGCAGTTCTTC
CQGAVYNEQFF
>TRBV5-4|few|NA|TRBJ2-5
TGTGCCAGCCAACTCGACAACCAAGAGACCCAGTACTTC
CASQLDNQETQYF
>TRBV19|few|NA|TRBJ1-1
TGTGCCAGTACCCAGGTACTTGGGACTGAAGCTTTCTTT
CASTQVLGTEAFF
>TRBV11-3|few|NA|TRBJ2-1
TGTGCCAGCAGCGTCGGGACTGCGGGAAATGAGCAGTTCTTC
CASSVGTAGNEQFF
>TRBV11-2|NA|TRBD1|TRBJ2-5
TGTGCCAGCAGCTTAGGGACAGGGGGTGAGGGGGAGACCCAGTACTTC
CASSLGTGGEGETQYF
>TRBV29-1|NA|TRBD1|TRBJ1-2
TGCAGCGTTGGACAGGGACGATATGGCTACACCTTC
CSVGQGRYGYTF
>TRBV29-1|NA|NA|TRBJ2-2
TGCAGCGTTAGTTTTCTCGAGGCCGGGGAGCTGTTTTTT
CSVSFLEAGELFF
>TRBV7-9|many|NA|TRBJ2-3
TGTGCCAGCAGCTCGACCGACTCCACAGATACGCAGTATTTT
CASSSTDSTDTQYF
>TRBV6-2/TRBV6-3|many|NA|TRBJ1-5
TGTGCCAGCAGTTACCCCTTGTCCGGGGCCCAGCATTTT
CASSYPLSGAQHF
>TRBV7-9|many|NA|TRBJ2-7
TGTGCCAGCAGCTCTCCGCGGTCCTACGAGCAGTACTTC
CASSSPRSYEQYF
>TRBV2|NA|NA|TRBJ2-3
TGTGCCAGCAGGGGAGATACGCAGTATTTT
CASRGDTQYF
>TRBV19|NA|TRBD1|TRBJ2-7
TGTGCCAGTAGCTTCTCGACAGGGCGTCACTACGAGCAGTACTTC
CASSFSTGRHYEQYF
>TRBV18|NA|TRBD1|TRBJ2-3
TGTGCCAGCTCACCACGGACAGGGGGCGCGACAGTTACGCAGTATTTT
CASSPRTGGATVTQYF